This entry concerns a single T cell receptor (beta chain). With 3 bases removed from V and 2 bases from J, the gap between germline ends came to 16 bases. This CDR3 is 16 amino acids long. CDR1 is MGHRA, CDR2 YSYEKL, per germline. The study amplified TCR beta CDR3 regions using RNA transcripts. HTBI primers primed a first-round RT-PCR, and a second-round multiplex PCR followed. TCRdb redid the calling of the multiplex PCR reads with MiXCR, one entry per CDR3 protein. Found here are approximately 500,000 distinct CDR3 sequences, approximately 15% of them singletons; the top ten hold roughly 10%. This sample is part of a study of Graves' ophthalmopathy and Graves' hyperthyroidism.

This chain links TRBV4-1 with TRBJ2-5; a weak D match, TRBD1 (6 bases). The receptor was isolated from a woman in her twenties or thirties with Graves' ophthalmopathy. Specimen: blood. The CDR3 protein is CASSQALLGQQETQYF. In nucleotides, the CDR3 is TGCGCCAGCAGCCAGGCGTTGTTAGGACAGCAAGAGACCCAGTACTTC.